A selection of T cell receptor beta chains follows, all from one sample in a study of OX40 agonist ivuxolimab in advanced cancers. TCRdb keeps only in-frame clones here, not all; method: immunoSEQ multiplex PCR. The data hold fewer than 85,000 clones, with approximately 78% observed a single time. Here the sequenced sample was CD4+ or CD8+ T cells sorted from blood, taken in a trial of the OX40 agonist ivuxolimab. All receptors derive from an adult with an advanced solid tumor such as melanoma, head and neck, liver or kidney cancer. The conserved cysteine and the conserved F or W are not part of the CDR3 here. The D gene is left open where the match is weak.

TRBJ1-1 TRBV5-5 11 NA ASSLSGGTEAF
TRBJ2-7 TRBV9 13 TRBD1 ASSPGTGGYYEQY
TRBJ1-5 TRBV18 13 TRBD1 ASSHTGGNNQPQH
TRBJ2-1 TRBV27 16 NA ASVKKNIASSSYNEQF
TRBJ2-3 TRBV28 13 NA ASSRDWPNTDTQY
TRBJ2-1 TRBV5-1 14 TRBD1 ASSRKTGGTYNEQF
TRBJ1-2 TRBV7-9 12 TRBD1 ASSWTGDHYGYT
TRBJ2-4 TRBV5-1 12 TRBD1 ASSSGTGALEGY
TRBJ2-3 TRBV2 14 NA ASTWGFAASTDTQY
TRBJ1-1 TRBV6-5 9 NA ASNSQVEAF
TRBJ2-1 TRBV6-5 14 TRBD2 ASSFRLAGTYNEQF
TRBJ2-7 TRBV4-1 11 NA ASSQDLTYEQY
TRBJ2-5 TRBV5-1 11 NA ASSLGSGETQY
TRBJ2-5 TRBV28 11 NA ASSLPGSLGQY
TRBJ2-2 TRBV2 13 TRBD2 ASSLTSGGTGELF
TRBJ1-2 TRBV29-1 10 NA SVDDGTRGYT
TRBJ2-1 TRBV27 14 TRBD2 ASRIGGTSGHNEQF
TRBJ1-5 TRBV28 12 NA ASKAVAVNQPQH
TRBJ1-3 TRBV9 13 NA ASNPAPASGNTIY
TRBJ2-1 TRBV5-6 11 NA ASSLGKGHEQF
TRBJ1-2 TRBV6-5 11 NA ASSTSTGRGYT
TRBJ1-2 TRBV2 10 NA ASSESGRGYT
NA TRBV7-3 11 NA ASSLTPSYEQY
TRBJ1-1 TRBV30 12 NA AWSRGGPGTEAF
TRBJ1-2 TRBV5-8 14 TRBD1 ASSLGLGQENYGYT
TRBJ1-1 TRBV19 12 NA ASSSFAGRTEAF
TRBJ2-5 TRBV29-1 12 TRBD1 SADLGTDQETQY
TRBJ2-3 TRBV7-2 14 TRBD2 ASSLWPGRADGTQY
TRBJ1-2 TRBV7-2 12 NA ASSLGRQNYGYT
TRBJ1-1 TRBV6-6 11 NA ASNLVGSTEAF
TRBJ2-2 TRBV4-3 14 NA ASSQSSGSNTGELF
TRBJ2-3 TRBV23-1 12 NA ASSQHGGSDTQY
TRBJ1-5 TRBV7-2 13 NA ASSWTADSNQPQH
TRBJ2-2 TRBV7-3 14 TRBD1 ASSAPTGANTGELF
TRBJ1-2 TRBV4-1 13 NA ASSQDLVTNYGYT
TRBJ2-5 TRBV5-1 14 TRBD1 ASSTGDRSYQETQY
TRBJ1-4 TRBV2 12 NA ASRQGFGNEKLF
TRBJ2-1 TRBV6-1 13 NA ASSEGSVSYNEQF
TRBJ2-1 TRBV7-2 14 NA ASSGKRVVTYNEQF
TRBJ1-1 TRBV6-6 12 NA ASSYGRMNTEAF
TRBJ1-4 TRBV5-1 11 NA ASRLGAEEKLF
TRBJ1-3 TRBV6-5 12 NA ASSYGVAGNTIY
TRBJ2-2 TRBV5-6 15 TRBD2 ASSLGLAGPGAGELF
TRBJ2-4 TRBV13 13 NA ASSSQTRAKNIQY
TRBJ2-1 TRBV6-4 14 TRBD2 ASSDGAGGFYNEQF
TRBJ1-5 TRBV7-8 10 NA ASRESSGPQH